This T cell receptor (beta chain) is from a study of beta chain features in type 1 diabetes. Study information: All of the samples together had 107,917,701 sorted cells examined.

The germline V gene encodes CDR1 SNHLY and CDR2 FYNNEI. The CDR3 has 14 amino acids. V was cut by 5 bases and J by 7 bases, with 17 bases left in between. Isolated RNA was reverse transcribed in full, so expressed TCRB transcripts were sequenced. Libraries were prepared by immunoSEQ multiplex PCR; TCRdb keeps only in-frame clonotypes and omits some of them. Of around 250,000 clones in the sample, 25% to 30% were seen once. The source is a man aged 25-45 years in good health. The V and J genes are TRBV2 and TRBJ1-2; D is perhaps TRBD1 (6 bases). The sample consisted of central memory CD4+ T cells from blood. The CDR3 bases are TGTGCCAGCAGTCTCTCAGGGGAAACGGGTGGCTACACCTTC. Protein sequence: CASSLSGETGGYTF.